What follows are 8 T cell receptor beta chains derived from one specimen sequenced in a study of cytomegalovirus exposure and HLA in healthy donors. PCR amplification relied on 60 Vbeta primers (plus 13 Jbeta primers). Measured with immunoSEQ multiplex PCR; TCRdb has only the in-frame clones, and not every one. This specimen shows about 39,000 clones; the ten leading clones hold about 4%. Sequencing was performed on PBMCs. Every receptor here comes from a male donor in good health and CMV-seronegative.

The V call is TRBV6-1, the J call TRBJ1-5; D is perhaps TRBD1 (6 bases). V dropped 3 bases and J dropped 6 bases, with 12 bases sitting between them. The CDR3 sequence is 14 residues long. CDR1 MNHNS and CDR2 SASEGT come from the germline V gene. CDR3 nucleotide sequence: TGTGCCAGCAGTGATGGGTTGGACAGTCAGCCCCAGCATTTT. This gives the protein CASSDGLDSQPQHF.

The gene calls are TRBV19 and TRBJ2-2; D call uncertain. The length of the CDR3 is 14 residues. CDR1 is LNHDA, CDR2 SQIVND, per germline (reference sequence). Trimming removed 0 bases from V and 4 bases from J, with 6 bases in between. The CDR3 DNA reads as TGTGCCAGTAGTATAGACAGGCCCACCGGGGAGCTGTTTTTT. As protein: CASSIDRPTGELFF.

The rearrangement links TRBV29-1 to TRBJ2-7; tentative D call: TRBD1 (5 bases). The CDR3 loop spans 14 amino acids. V was shortened by 4 bases and J by 2 bases, with 15 bases between the two germline ends. Germline-derived CDR1 and CDR2 are SQVTM and ANQGSEA. This CDR3 is CSVGSPDNAYEQYF. CDR3 DNA sequence: TGCAGCGTTGGGAGCCCGGACAACGCCTACGAGCAGTACTTC.

This chain joins TRBV7-8 and TRBJ1-2; maybe TRBD1 (5 bases). Trimming stripped 5 bases from V and 7 bases from J, with 20 bases between. Germline CDR1 and CDR2: SGHVS and FQNEAQ. CDR3 length: 15 residues. The CDR3 region is CASSPSRAGMSGYTF. CDR3 in DNA: TGTGCCAGCAGCCCCAGCAGGGCAGGGATGAGTGGCTACACCTTC.

The rearrangement uses TRBV28 and TRBJ2-3; TRBD1 agrees at 10 bases. This CDR3 has 13 amino acids. With 6 bases clipped from V and 3 bases from J, the junction kept 0 bases outside the gene matches. The V gene's germline CDR1 is MDHEN and CDR2 SYDVKM. The CDR3 is CASRGQGTDTQYF. CDR3 DNA sequence: TGTGCCAGCAGGGGACAGGGGACAGATACGCAGTATTTT. The variable domain in full, completed from reference TRBV28 and TRBJ2-3, reads DVKVTQSSRYLVKRTGEKVFLECVQDMDHENMFWYRQDPGLGLRLIYFSYDVKMKEKGDIPEGYSVSREKKERFSLILESASTNQTSMYLCASRGQGTDTQYFGPGTRLTVL.

The V gene is TRBV27, the J gene TRBJ1-1, with 9 bases that match TRBD1. The CDR3 contains 17 residues. Germline CDR1 is MNHEY and CDR2 is SMNVEV (reference sequence). The V gene end was trimmed by 2 bases and the J gene end by 3 bases; junction bases not matched to a gene: 10. The CDR3 bases are TGTGCCAGCAGTTTAGGTACAGGGGGCGCGGGGTACACTGAAGCTTTCTTT. Its protein product is CASSLGTGGAGYTEAFF.

The chain carries TRBV5-5 and TRBJ2-2, with 8 nucleotides matching TRBD1. The trim removed 3 bases at V and 5 bases at J, leaving 6 bases unmatched. Germline V lookup: CDR1 SGHKS, CDR2 YYEKEE (reference sequence). There are 15 residues in the CDR3. The CDR3 loop reads CASSSRGPGTGELFF. CDR3 nucleotides: TGTGCCAGCAGCTCCAGGGGGCCTGGGACCGGGGAGCTGTTTTTT.

This rearrangement joins TRBV7-9 to TRBJ1-1, with 7 bases matching TRBD1. Germline V gene data show CDR1 as SEHNR and CDR2 as FQNEAQ (reference sequence). The CDR3 spans 12 residues. The V segment lost 1 base and the J segment 8 bases; nucleotides outside the gene matches: 1. CDR3: CASSLGDREAFF. CDR3 DNA sequence: TGTGCCAGCAGCTTAGGGGACAGAGAAGCTTTCTTT.